The sequence of this TCR beta chain was determined in a study of T cell changes during pregnancy in multiple sclerosis (dated by TCRdb to the late 2010s). In the study overall: The study examined how the T cell repertoire changed over the course of pregnancy in women with multiple sclerosis.

The CDR3 measures 14 amino acids from cysteine to phenylalanine. The retained sequence is limited to the CDR3, 42 bases, with the frame set at the first base. At the junction V is shortened by 5 bases and J by 6 bases; bases outside the gene matches: 7. CDR1 and CDR2 are drawn from the germline V gene: SGHAT, FQNNGV. Libraries came from the immunoSEQ multiplex PCR assay. TCRdb retrieved this table from immuneACCESS and kept in-frame rearrangements only. Not all clones are present; in checked studies, unresolved V genes account for under half, and no reason is known for the remainder. Present in this sample are under 85,000 clones, 85% to 90% of which were seen just once. The ten largest make up more than 8% of the sample. As concerns this clone: Its binding antigen is unknown. No quality values exist for individual bases; no much larger clone is one base distant.

Rearrangement joined TRBV11-2 to TRBJ1-2; 9 of the junction bases match TRBD1. The sequencing here drew on peripheral blood, taken after pregnancy. The sequence was obtained from a female donor in good health, enrolled as a control in a pregnancy study. The CDR3 protein: CASSPRDRVHGYTF. The DNA reads TGTGCCAGCAGCCCCCGGGACAGGGTCCATGGCTACACCTTC.